The source of this TCR beta chain is a study of T cell repertoires in cytomegalovirus infection (dated by TCRdb to between 2018 and 2020). As for the study more broadly: Recently identified HLA-C-restricted CMV epitopes, whose presentation resists viral immunomodulation, were targeted by peptide stimulations together with well-studied HLA-B-restricted epitopes. Donor HLA type was relevant to the analysis, as public TCR beta signatures indicated carriage of CMV infection together with the matching HLA type. Summary of the overall study and its limitations: In both this cohort and an independent cohort of some 350 donors, the cumulative frequency of public TCR beta family members distinguished carriers of CMV infection plus the relevant HLA type. In the ex vivo response, HLA-C-restricted CMV-specific TCR beta clonotypes were dominant, and in two of eight donors the single most frequent clonotype came from this HLA-C-restricted group.

Interpreted using the paper, the treatment or condition label stands for: in vitro stimulation with specific CMV peptide epitopes to enrich CMV-specific T cells. TCRdb shows the sequencer as Illumina HiSeq 1500. TCRdb itself trimmed the public reads at Q25 with fastp, ran MiXCR and retained productive beta chains. CDR3 protein duplicates are merged, each entry listing the most common genes and DNA. The sample includes about 830,000 distinct CDR3 sequences, with 32% observed a single time. Roughly 12% of the sample belongs to the ten largest clones. CDR1 and CDR2 are drawn from the germline V gene: SGDLS, YYNGEE. V is pruned by 4 bases and J by 0 bases, leaving 7 bases of the junction without a gene match. The CDR3 holds 17 amino acids from the cysteine to the phenylalanine. Just the 51-base CDR3 DNA is kept, in frame starting at base 1. Turning to this clonotype: Its antigen remains undetermined. No much larger clonotype is one base removed from it; base qualities were not supplied.

This clonotype was obtained from a human donor in good health (CMV status not recorded). Some clones in this sample may be carry-over from other donors' samples. This chain is built from TRBV9 and TRBJ2-1; 10 bases in between match TRBD2. Source: cultured CD8+ T cells from PBMCs, taken from culture after CMV antigen stimulation. The CDR3 sequence is CASSSQRGGSSYNEQFF. At the DNA level, the sequence is TGTGCCAGCAGCTCCCAGCGGGGGGGTAGCTCCTACAATGAGCAGTTCTTC. With the rest looked up from the reference TRBV9 and TRBJ2-1 genes rather than sequenced, the full variable domain is DSGVTQTPKHLITATGQRVTLRCSPRSGDLSVYWYQQSLDQGLQFLIQYYNGEERAKGNILERFSAQQFPDLHSELNLSSLELGDSALYFCASSSQRGGSSYNEQFFGPGTRLTVL.